This record concerns one T cell receptor (beta chain) sequence. As yet, its antigen is unknown. Other nucleotide sequences in the sample specify the same CDR3. The data originate from a study of shared clonotypes between healthy human individuals. Broader study findings: A handful of donors held about 5% of naive CD4 clonotypes in common. Only blood samples were collected, and tissue repertoires likely differ.

CD45RO-negative CD8 cells positively selected for CCR7 made up the naive population, which excluded terminally differentiated effector memory CD45RA+ cells. CDR1 SGHRS and CDR2 YFSETQ come from the germline V gene. The CDR3 has 12 amino acids. V lost 4 bases and J lost 3, with 8 bases in between. TCRdb's copy holds only in-frame clones and misses some; the assay was immunoSEQ multiplex PCR. The data contain hundreds of thousands of clones, roughly 98% of them singletons. V and J are TRBV5-1 and TRBJ2-7; D unresolved. Sequencing was carried out using naive CD8+ T cells sorted from blood. The receptor's source is a man younger than 45 in good health. The CDR3 reads CASSLSGYEQYF. The CDR3 bases are TGCGCCAGCAGCCTGTCCGGCTACGAGCAGTACTTC. The complete variable domain, with remaining parts taken from reference TRBV5-1 and TRBJ2-7, reads KAGVTQTPRYLIKTRGQQVTLSCSPISGHRSVSWYQQTPGQGLQFLFEYFSETQRNKGNFPGRFSGRQFSNSRSEMNVSTLELGDSALYLCASSLSGYEQYFGPGTRLTVT.